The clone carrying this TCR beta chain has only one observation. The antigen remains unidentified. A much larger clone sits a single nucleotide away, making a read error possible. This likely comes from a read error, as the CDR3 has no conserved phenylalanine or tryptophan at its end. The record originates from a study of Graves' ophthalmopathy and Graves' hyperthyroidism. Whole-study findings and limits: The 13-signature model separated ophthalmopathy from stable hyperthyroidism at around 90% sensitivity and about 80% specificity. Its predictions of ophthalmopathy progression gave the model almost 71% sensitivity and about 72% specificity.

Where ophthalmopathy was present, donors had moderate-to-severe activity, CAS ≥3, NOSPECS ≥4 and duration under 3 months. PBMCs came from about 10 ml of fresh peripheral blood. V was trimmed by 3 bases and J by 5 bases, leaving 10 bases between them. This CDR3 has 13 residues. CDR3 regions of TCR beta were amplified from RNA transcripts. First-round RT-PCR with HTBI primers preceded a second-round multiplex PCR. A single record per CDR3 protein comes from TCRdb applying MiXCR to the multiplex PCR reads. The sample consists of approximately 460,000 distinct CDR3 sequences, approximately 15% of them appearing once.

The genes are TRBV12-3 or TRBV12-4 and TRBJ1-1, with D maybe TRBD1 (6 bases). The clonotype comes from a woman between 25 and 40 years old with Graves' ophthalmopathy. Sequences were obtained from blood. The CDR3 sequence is CASSLRRGTEAFY. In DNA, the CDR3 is TGTGCCAGCAGTTTGAGGAGGGGGACTGAAGCTTTCTAT.